Below, one T cell receptor (delta chain) is given with its context. This clone was counted between two and nine times. The specificity of this receptor is unknown. No clone much larger than this one lies a single base away; base qualities are absent. Its CDR3 holds 23 amino acids, cysteine through phenylalanine. The only DNA kept is the CDR3, 69 bases in frame from the first base. This sample was included in a study of delta chain sequences of gamma delta T cells (dated by TCRdb to about 2017). Libraries were constructed by 5' RACE. Sequenced using an Illumina MiSeq. TCRdb called clones afresh from the public reads with CATT; identical DNA rows were later merged. Present in this sample are more than 650 delta-chain clones, roughly 21% of which were seen just once. The top ten clones comprise approximately 45% of the sample.

The J gene was recorded as TRDJ1; no V gene was called; TRDD3 reflects the table's D call only, with no check against the DNA. The sequence came from a human donor in good health. Source material: either unsorted cells or a sorted T cell fraction (not recorded which). The sequenced DNA: TGTTCAGCTCTTGGGGGAACAAACAATACTCTGTTTAATTTCTTGGGGTACACCGATAAACTCATCTTT. It is translated as CSALGGTNNTLFNFLGYTDKLIF.